These 25 T cell receptor beta chains were all obtained from the same sample, sequenced in a study of OX40 agonist ivuxolimab in advanced cancers. Produced via immunoSEQ multiplex PCR; TCRdb's table is partial and in-frame only. Among around 23,000 clones, 84% were seen once, and the ten largest hold about 35%. The source material was CD4+ or CD8+ T cells sorted from blood, sampled in a trial of the OX40 agonist ivuxolimab. These TCRs come from an adult with an advanced solid tumor such as melanoma, head and neck, liver or kidney cancer.

This clone was seen once. One end of the junction is discordant with germline, which a read error may explain. The chain carries TRBV7-7 and TRBJ2-7; maybe TRBD1 (5 bases). From germline, CDR1 is SSHAT and CDR2 FNYEAQ (reference sequence). The CDR3 is 15 residues long. The CDR3 protein is CASSLGAGPTYEQYF. The CDR3 DNA follows: TGTGCTAGCAGCTTAGGGGCCGGCCCGACCTACGAGCAGTACTTC. Supplemented by reference TRBV7-7 and TRBJ2-7, the full variable domain reads GAGVSQSPRYKVTKRGQDVTLRCDPISSHATLYWYQQALGQGPEFLTYFNYEAQPDKSGLPSDRFSAERPEGSISTLTIQRTEQRDSAMYRCASSLGAGPTYEQYFGPGTRLTVT.

The chain recombines TRBV29-1 with TRBJ2-7; TRBD2 is a possible D gene (5 bases). Germline V CDR1 and CDR2: SQVTM, ANQGSEA. This CDR3 comprises 11 residues. V lost 7 bases, J lost 5 bases, and 12 bases lay in between. CDR3 in DNA: TGCAGCGGGAGGCGTGATAACGAGCAGTACTTC. Its translation is CSGRRDNEQYF.

J is TRBJ2-1 and V is TRBV11-2; unclear D gene. The germline V and J ends were trimmed by 5 bases and 1 base, with 9 bases remaining between them. The CDR3 length is 14 residues. Germline V gives CDR1 SGHAT, CDR2 FQNNGV. CDR3 sequence reads: CASSPPESYNEQFF. DNA for the CDR3: TGTGCCAGCAGCCCCCCTGAGTCCTACAATGAGCAGTTCTTC.

The rearrangement uses TRBV7-9 and TRBJ2-2; TRBD2 aligns across 8 bases. CDR1 is SEHNR, CDR2 FQNEAQ, per germline (reference sequence). The CDR3 extends over 19 amino acids. Trimming cost V 10 bases and J 0 bases; bases outside gene matches: 19. DNA of the CDR3: TGTGCCACCGGTGGGGTGAAGCGGGAGATTCTACCGAACACCGGGGAGCTGTTTTTT. Translated, it gives CATGGVKREILPNTGELFF.

This chain uses TRBV7-9 with TRBJ2-2; 10 bases fit TRBD2. The CDR3 spans 17 residues. CDR1 is SEHNR and CDR2 is FQNEAQ in the germline V gene (reference sequence). The trim removed 4 bases at V and 3 bases at J, leaving 8 bases unmatched. The CDR3: CASSSELAGMYTGELFF. CDR3 sequence (DNA): TGTGCCAGCAGCTCCGAACTAGCGGGGATGTACACCGGGGAGCTGTTTTTT.

The chain couples TRBV5-4 to TRBJ2-4; TRBD2 aligns across 7 bases. Losses at the gene ends were 5 bases for V and 2 bases for J; bases not matched to a gene: 10. The CDR3 is made up of 16 amino acids. CDR1 and CDR2 from the germline V gene are SGHNT and YYREEE (reference sequence). In nucleotides, the CDR3 is TGTGCCAGCAGTCTCCTAGCGGACGAATCCAAAAACATTCAGTACTTC. Translated, it gives CASSLLADESKNIQYF.

V gene TRBV7-9 combines with J gene TRBJ2-5, with D maybe TRBD2 (6 bases). The CDR3 is 17 residues long. Germline CDR1 SEHNR, CDR2 FQNEAQ (reference sequence). Trimming removed 2 bases at V and 1 base at J, with 17 bases between. In DNA form, the CDR3 reads TGTGCCAGCAGCTTACTAAGGGACTCAAGTTCCCAAGAGACCCAGTACTTC. This translates into CASSLLRDSSSQETQYF.

V usage is TRBV28 and J usage is TRBJ2-2; TRBD1 matches at 12 bases. V lost 6 bases, J lost 7 bases, and 18 bases stayed unmatched. Germline V gene lookup returns CDR1 MDHEN and CDR2 SYDVKM. The CDR3 spans 19 residues. CDR3 region: CASSTTLIRDRGQNGELFF. The CDR3 region has the DNA TGTGCCAGCAGCACGACTCTTATCCGGGACAGGGGGCAAAACGGGGAGCTGTTTTTT.

V and J are TRBV27 and TRBJ2-7, with TRBD1 matching over 7 bases. Germline V gene sequence: CDR1 MNHEY, CDR2 SMNVEV (reference sequence). V was pared by 7 bases and J by 7 bases, with 13 bases of the junction left unmatched. The CDR3 runs to 14 residues. As DNA, the CDR3 is TGTGCCAGCAATCCGACAGGGAATCTGGGAGAGCAGTACTTC. Translating gives CASNPTGNLGEQYF.

The rearrangement links TRBV6-5 to TRBJ1-1, with D unresolved. V was trimmed by 5 bases and J by 8 bases, leaving 18 bases between them. The CDR3 is 14 amino acids. Germline V gene sequence: CDR1 MNHEY, CDR2 SVGAGI. This chain's CDR3 is CASSLGEHALEAFF. In nucleotides, the CDR3 is TGTGCCAGCAGTCTTGGGGAACACGCACTAGAAGCTTTCTTT.

This chain joins TRBV27 and TRBJ1-2; TRBD1 is a possible D gene (5 bases). V gave up 4 bases and J gave up 5 bases, with 23 bases separating them. The CDR3 has 17 amino acids. CDR1 is MNHEY and CDR2 is SMNVEV in the germline V gene (reference sequence). CDR3 in DNA: TGTGCCAGCAGTTCGCGGGACGGCTTCGCGGACCCATATGGCTACACCTTC. The encoded protein is CASSSRDGFADPYGYTF.

CDR3 nucleotide sequence: TGTGCCAGCAGTGCGGTCAGGGCTGACACCGGGGAGCTGTTTTTT. Translation gives CASSAVRADTGELFF. The chain joins TRBV2 to TRBJ2-2, with a weak D call TRBD1 (5 bases). CDR1 is SNHLY and CDR2 is FYNNEI in the germline V gene. CDR3 size: 15 residues. Trimming pared 4 bases from V and 3 bases from J, leaving 12 bases between.

This chain uses TRBV7-2 with TRBJ2-5; tentatively, D is TRBD1 (6 bases). The CDR3 consists of 15 residues. Germline V gene data show CDR1 as SGHTA and CDR2 as FQGNSA. V dropped 2 bases and J dropped 4 bases, with 14 bases sitting between them. This chain's CDR3 is CASSLLTGLLETQYF. CDR3 coding DNA: TGTGCCAGCAGCTTATTAACAGGGCTATTAGAGACCCAGTACTTC.

This rearrangement joins TRBV5-1 to TRBJ2-7; perhaps TRBD2 as D (5 bases). Germline CDR1 is SGHRS and CDR2 is YFSETQ. V shed 1 base and J shed 5 bases, with 13 bases lying between them. CDR3 size: 14 residues. The CDR3: CASSLSSILNEQYF. CDR3 sequence (DNA): TGCGCCAGCAGCTTGTCTAGCATCCTTAACGAGCAGTACTTC.

J is TRBJ2-7 and V is TRBV27, with TRBD2 identical over 14 bases. Germline trimming cut 6 bases from V and 5 bases from J; bases unmatched to any gene: 9. The CDR3 loop spans 16 amino acids. Germline CDR1 and CDR2: MNHEY and SMNVEV (reference sequence). The CDR3 loop reads CASRAGTSGRHDEQYF. In nucleotides, the CDR3 is TGTGCCAGCAGAGCCGGGACTAGCGGGAGACACGACGAGCAGTACTTC.

The chain uses TRBV13 and TRBJ2-7; TRBD2 might be the D (5 bases). Germline V lookup: CDR1 PRHDT, CDR2 FYEKMQ (reference sequence). The CDR3 totals 16 residues. Trimming removed 5 bases from V and 5 bases from J, with 22 bases in between. In DNA form, the CDR3 reads TGTGCCAGCAGCCTCCGGGGATCGTATGTTGCCCACGAGCAGTACTTC. Its translation is CASSLRGSYVAHEQYF.

V is TRBV2 and J is TRBJ2-7; no clear D gene. The CDR3 spans 12 residues. The germline V and J ends were trimmed by 6 bases and 3 bases, with 9 bases remaining between them. The V gene's germline CDR1 is SNHLY and CDR2 FYNNEI. CDR3: CASSPGGYEQYF. CDR3 coding DNA: TGTGCCAGCAGCCCGGGTGGCTACGAGCAGTACTTC.

The V and J genes are TRBV28 and TRBJ2-3; 10 nucleotides line up with TRBD1. V lost 5 bases and J lost 4; bases outside the gene matches: 9. Germline CDR1 and CDR2: MDHEN and SYDVKM. The CDR3 is 16 amino acids. The CDR3 DNA is TGTGCCAGCAGTCTACCGGGACAGGGGTGGGCAGATACGCAGTATTTT. Its protein is CASSLPGQGWADTQYF.

The chain carries TRBV29-1 and TRBJ2-7; possibly TRBD2 for D (6 bases). Deletions cut 7 bases from V and 3 bases from J, with 13 bases between. CDR1 is SQVTM and CDR2 is ANQGSEA in the germline V gene. CDR3 length equals 12 residues. The CDR3 sequence is CSANLGGYEQYF. The CDR3, as DNA: TGCAGCGCAAACCTCGGGGGCTACGAGCAGTACTTC.

The chain couples TRBV27 to TRBJ1-6; 7 bases are a match to TRBD1. Germline trimming cut 4 bases from V and 7 bases from J; bases unmatched to any gene: 4. Germline V gives CDR1 MNHEY, CDR2 SMNVEV (reference sequence). The CDR3 spans 14 residues. CDR3 bases: TGTGCCAGCAGTTCGGGACAGACGAATTCACCCCTCCACTTT. It is translated as CASSSGQTNSPLHF.

For the CDR3, the DNA is TGTGCCAGCGGGGGGGATATCTACAATGAGCAGTTCTTC. Its protein is CASGGDIYNEQFF. J is TRBJ2-1 and V is TRBV11-2, with 7 bases identical to TRBD2. The CDR3 has 13 amino acids. The V gene end was trimmed by 8 bases and the J gene end by 3 bases; junction bases not matched to a gene: 4. From germline, CDR1 is SGHAT and CDR2 FQNNGV.

The chain couples TRBV27 to TRBJ1-2; 11 bases agree with TRBD1. Looked up from germline, CDR1 is MNHEY and CDR2 is SMNVEV (reference sequence). The CDR3 totals 15 residues. After removal of 5 bases from V and 3 bases from J, the junction contained 5 bases not matched to a gene. As DNA, the CDR3 is TGTGCCAGCAGTGCCAGGACAGGGGGCCACTATGGCTACACCTTC. This codes for CASSARTGGHYGYTF.

The rearrangement links TRBV10-1 to TRBJ2-1, with no clear D. CDR1 WNHNN and CDR2 SYGVQD come from the germline V gene (reference sequence). The germline V and J ends were trimmed by 0 bases and 2 bases, with 11 bases remaining between them. CDR3 length: 16 amino acids. In nucleotides, the CDR3 is TGCGCCAGCAGTGAGTCGATCGGCTCTACCTACAATGAGCAGTTCTTC. It codes for CASSESIGSTYNEQFF.

This chain connects TRBV28 to TRBJ1-1; D gene unclear. The germline V and J ends were trimmed by 2 bases and 3 bases, with 13 bases remaining between them. Germline loops: CDR1 MDHEN, CDR2 SYDVKM. This CDR3 has 15 amino acids. The CDR3 sequence: CASSLRVLLHTEAFF. Written as DNA, the CDR3 is TGTGCCAGCAGTTTACGGGTTTTGTTGCACACTGAAGCTTTCTTT.

CDR3 coding DNA: TGTGCCAGCCGGACAGCAAATTCACCCCTCCACTTT. It codes for CASRTANSPLHF. The V gene is TRBV27, the J gene TRBJ1-6; maybe TRBD1 (6 bases). The germline V and J ends were trimmed by 8 bases and 7 bases, with 9 bases remaining between them. The CDR3 covers 12 residues. CDR1 and CDR2 from the germline V gene are MNHEY and SMNVEV (reference sequence).